The 28 T cell receptor beta chains listed next were all sequenced from one sample in a study of T cell responses to AZD1222 COVID-19 vaccine. Some clones are missing from TCRdb's copy, which holds only in-frame ones; the method was immunoSEQ multiplex PCR. The sample has 120,000 to 150,000 clones, around 91% seen once. Specimen: peripheral blood, collected 28 days after the second AZD1222 dose. The receptors originated from an adult who received the AZD1222 COVID-19 vaccine.

DNA for the CDR3: TGTGCCAGTAGCTCGGGGGGGTACGAGCAGTACTTC. Amino acids: CASSSGGYEQYF. The V gene is TRBV19, the J gene TRBJ2-7; 8 bases are shared with TRBD2. The V gene's germline CDR1 is LNHDA and CDR2 SQIVND (reference sequence). This CDR3 has 12 residues. J was trimmed by 4 bases and V by 6 bases; bases with no gene match: 2.

This clone appeared a single time. This chain connects TRBV5-1 to TRBJ2-3; 14 bases align to TRBD2. CDR3 length: 16 residues. V gave up 4 bases and J gave up 6 bases; unmatched junction bases: 7. Germline V CDR1 and CDR2: SGHRS, YFSETQ. CDR3 DNA sequence: TGCGCCAGCAGCGAGGCCGGGACTAGCGGGAGCGATACGCAGTATTTT. Translation: CASSEAGTSGSDTQYF.

This chain uses TRBV7-9 with TRBJ2-7; 8 positions agree with TRBD2. J gave up 5 bases and V 5 bases, and 11 bases lay outside the gene matches. The CDR3 is made up of 15 amino acids. Germline-derived CDR1 and CDR2 are SEHNR and FQNEAQ (reference sequence). Written as DNA, the CDR3 is TGTGCCAGCAGCCGGGGGAGCGGGAGTTTAGACGAGCAGTACTTC. This gives the protein CASSRGSGSLDEQYF.

CDR3 coding DNA: TGTGCCAGCAGGCCTTCCGGGACAGGGGGGGGAAAACTGTTTTTT. This sequence encodes CASRPSGTGGGKLFF. The chain recombines TRBV7-2 with TRBJ1-4; 11 positions agree with TRBD1. The CDR3 has 15 residues. CDR1 and CDR2 (germline): SGHTA, FQGNSA. V dropped 6 bases and J dropped 10; count of bases not matched to a gene: 10.

The chain joins TRBV24-1 to TRBJ1-1; 10 nucleotides align to TRBD1. With 2 bases clipped from V and 8 bases from J, the junction kept 1 base outside the gene matches. In germline, CDR1 is KGHDR, CDR2 SFDVKD. The CDR3 runs 13 residues. In DNA, the CDR3 is TGTGCCACCAGTGATTGGGGACAGGGGGAAGCTTTCTTT. This encodes CATSDWGQGEAFF.

The gene calls are TRBV6-5 and TRBJ1-1; perhaps TRBD1 as D (5 bases). The CDR3 runs 15 residues. V lost 7 bases to trimming and J lost 1 base, with 16 bases between them. Germline loops: CDR1 MNHEY, CDR2 SVGAGI. The CDR3 DNA sequence: TGTGCCAGCAAACCGGGGCTTCCCCGGAACACTGAAGCTTTCTTT. Translated: CASKPGLPRNTEAFF.

The V call is TRBV2, the J call TRBJ1-1; D remains ambiguous. From germline, CDR1 is SNHLY and CDR2 FYNNEI. Trimming cost V 2 bases and J 4 bases, with 8 bases left between them. The CDR3 consists of 13 residues. The CDR3 loop is CASSERGPTEAFF. The CDR3, as DNA: TGTGCCAGCAGTGAACGGGGTCCCACTGAAGCTTTCTTT.

This chain links TRBV15 with TRBJ1-3; D is ambiguous. V was clipped by 0 bases and J by 0 bases, with 12 bases between them. Germline CDR1 reads LNHNV; CDR2 reads YYDKDF (reference sequence). The CDR3 extends over 17 amino acids. The CDR3 DNA sequence: TGTGCCACCAGCAGAGATTACGGGTCCTACTCTGGAAACACCATATATTTT. Translated, it gives CATSRDYGSYSGNTIYF.

The count of this clone is one. The V and J genes are TRBV3-1 (or the pseudogene TRBV3-2) and TRBJ2-7; possible D gene TRBD1, 5 bases. The CDR3 has 13 residues. V lost 4 bases, J lost 6 bases, and 13 bases lay in between. Germline CDR1 and CDR2: LGHDT and YNNKEL (reference sequence). The CDR3 sequence: CASSLLGAREQYF. For the CDR3, the DNA is TGTGCCAGCAGCCTCTTAGGGGCCCGCGAGCAGTACTTC.

The chain joins TRBV5-1 to TRBJ2-5; 11 bases match TRBD2. CDR3 length equals 18 residues. Trimming took 4 bases from V and 5 from J; bases not matched to a gene: 16. Germline V lookup: CDR1 SGHRS, CDR2 YFSETQ. The CDR3 loop is CASSPYPLLAGVEETQYF. The CDR3 DNA is TGCGCCAGCAGCCCCTACCCCCTACTAGCGGGAGTTGAGGAGACCCAGTACTTC.

The chain joins TRBV19 to TRBJ1-4; weak D call: TRBD1 (6 bases). With 7 bases removed from V and 8 bases from J, the gap between germline ends came to 20 bases. The CDR3 runs to 15 residues. Germline V gene lookup returns CDR1 LNHDA and CDR2 SQIVND (reference sequence). The CDR3: CASTLWGRLGEKLFF. The DNA of the CDR3 is TGTGCCAGTACCCTTTGGGGGCGGCTGGGAGAAAAACTGTTTTTT.

This clone was recorded only once. The genes are TRBV19 and TRBJ2-2, with 8 bases aligning to TRBD2. The CDR3 is 14 residues long. V trimming: 5 bases; J trimming: 6 bases; junction bases outside the gene matches: 5. The germline gives CDR1 LNHDA, CDR2 SQIVND (reference sequence). This chain's CDR3 is CASSGNSGAGELFF. The CDR3 bases are TGTGCCAGTAGTGGGAATAGCGGGGCCGGGGAGCTGTTTTTT.

The chain has TRBV7-9 and TRBJ1-3, with a possible D match to TRBD1 (6 bases). Trimming cost V 5 bases and J 2 bases, with 13 bases left between them. The germline V gene has CDR1 SEHNR and CDR2 FQNEAQ (reference sequence). This CDR3 comprises 15 residues. CDR3 sequence: CASSPRTDPGNTIYF. The CDR3 DNA sequence: TGTGCCAGCAGCCCACGGACAGACCCTGGAAACACCATATATTTT.

This chain connects TRBV9 to TRBJ2-7; D assignment may be TRBD1 or TRBD2 (5 bases each). Looked up from germline, CDR1 is SGDLS and CDR2 is YYNGEE. The CDR3 sequence is 13 residues long. The V end was cut by 3 bases, the J end by 3 bases, with 10 bases between. In DNA, the CDR3 is TGTGCCAGCAGCGGGGACCCAAGCTACGAGCAGTACTTC. As protein: CASSGDPSYEQYF.

The genes are TRBV6-6 and TRBJ1-1, with D possibly being TRBD1 (6 bases). Germline CDR1 is MNHNY and CDR2 is SVGAGI (reference sequence). The CDR3 contains 15 residues. Trimming took off 6 bases at V and 0 bases at J, with 14 bases between the two ends. CDR3 sequence: CASRPDSPMNTEAFF. CDR3 bases: TGTGCCAGCAGACCGGACAGCCCGATGAACACTGAAGCTTTCTTT.

The chain employs TRBV5-1 and TRBJ2-2; D ambiguous. V shed 3 bases and J shed 6 bases, with 6 bases lying between them. Germline V CDR1 and CDR2: SGHRS, YFSETQ. The CDR3 consists of 12 residues. The CDR3 DNA reads as TGCGCCAGCAGCTATGACTCCGGGGAGCTGTTTTTT. Translated, it gives CASSYDSGELFF.

V and J are TRBV6-5 and TRBJ1-1, with D unresolved. Germline CDR1 is MNHEY and CDR2 is SVGAGI. The germline V and J ends were trimmed by 7 bases and 2 bases, with 11 bases remaining between them. The CDR3 has 13 residues. CDR3 in amino acids: CASTRTVNTEAFF. The CDR3 region has the DNA TGTGCCAGCACCCGGACGGTAAACACTGAAGCTTTCTTT.

This clone was counted a single time. The V gene is TRBV6-5, the J gene TRBJ1-5; 9 bases map to TRBD1. V lost 4 bases and J lost 6; bases outside the gene matches: 7. The CDR3 has 15 residues. The germline CDR1 and CDR2 sequences are MNHEY and SVGAGI. The CDR3 region is CASSLQGARGQPQHF. The CDR3 DNA is TGTGCCAGCAGTTTACAGGGGGCGCGGGGTCAGCCCCAGCATTTT.

About this clone itself: The junction shows a germline mismatch at one end, possibly a read error. The gene calls are TRBV19 and TRBJ2-4; a weak D match, TRBD1 (6 bases). The CDR3 extends over 14 amino acids. From germline, CDR1 is LNHDA and CDR2 SQIVND (reference sequence). This chain's CDR3 is CASSTWTAQNIQYF. Written as DNA, the CDR3 is TGTGCCAGTAGTACCTGGACAGCCCAAAACATTCAGTACTTC.

With respect to this clone: The junction shows a germline mismatch at one end, possibly a read error. This rearrangement joins TRBV13 to TRBJ1-6; TRBD1 is a possible D gene (6 bases). This CDR3 spans 14 amino acids. The V gene's germline CDR1 is PRHDT and CDR2 FYEKMQ (reference sequence). DNA for the CDR3: TGTGCCAGCAGCATAGGCCACGAAGGGGGGACTCTCCACTTT. Its translation is CASSIGHEGGTLHF.

The V and J genes are TRBV15 and TRBJ1-1; D gene uncertain. CDR1 and CDR2 (germline): LNHNV, YYDKDF (reference sequence). Trimming stripped 3 bases from V and 5 bases from J, with 4 bases between. The CDR3 runs 11 residues. The CDR3 reads CATSSVTEAFF. The CDR3, as DNA: TGTGCCACCAGCAGCGTAACTGAAGCTTTCTTT.

This chain connects TRBV14 to TRBJ1-1; 10 nucleotides agree with TRBD1. Per the germline V gene, CDR1 is SGHDN and CDR2 is FVKESK. Germline trimming cut 4 bases from V and 7 bases from J; bases unmatched to any gene: 9. This CDR3 comprises 15 residues. The CDR3 is CASSPWTGGSSEAFF. DNA for the CDR3: TGTGCCAGCAGCCCTTGGACAGGGGGAAGTAGTGAAGCTTTCTTT.

The rearrangement joins TRBV6-2 or TRBV6-3 to TRBJ1-6; D ambiguous. The CDR3 length is 15 residues. Trimming shortened V by 2 bases and J by 11 bases, and 16 bases separated the two germline ends. Germline loops: CDR1 MNHEY, CDR2 SVGEGT. The CDR3, as DNA: TGTGCCAGCAGTTACGACCGGGGAGGTCCGGCACCCCTCCACTTT. Protein: CASSYDRGGPAPLHF.

The chain joins TRBV9 to TRBJ1-6; D unresolved. Germline V lookup: CDR1 SGDLS, CDR2 YYNGEE. CDR3 length: 15 amino acids. V lost 0 bases to trimming and J lost 6 bases, with 10 bases between them. CDR3 coding DNA: TGTGCCAGCAGCGTAGCTACAGCGACTAATTCACCCCTCCACTTT. This gives the protein CASSVATATNSPLHF.

V usage is TRBV14 and J usage is TRBJ1-6; no clear D. The CDR3 has 14 amino acids. Germline V gene data show CDR1 as SGHDN and CDR2 as FVKESK. V dropped 0 bases and J dropped 7 bases, with 7 bases sitting between them. CDR3 amino acids: CASSQDHGNSPLHF. CDR3 sequence (DNA): TGTGCCAGCAGCCAAGACCATGGGAATTCACCCCTCCACTTT.

The chain uses TRBV19 and TRBJ1-1; D ambiguous. Trimming shortened V by 4 bases and J by 3 bases, and 0 bases separated the two germline ends. CDR1 LNHDA and CDR2 SQIVND come from the germline V gene (reference sequence). This CDR3 is 10 amino acids long. The CDR3 sequence: CASSNTEAFF. The CDR3 DNA sequence: TGTGCCAGTAGTAACACTGAAGCTTTCTTT. Variable domain in full (rest from reference TRBV19 and TRBJ1-1): DGGITQSPKYLFRKEGQNVTLSCEQNLNHDAMYWYRQDPGQGLRLIYYSQIVNDFQKGDIAEGYSVSREKKESFPLTVTSAQKNPTAFYLCASSNTEAFFGQGTRLTVV.

The chain employs TRBV18 and TRBJ1-5; D gene uncertain. Germline V CDR1 and CDR2: KGHSH, LQKENI. With 3 bases removed from V and 0 bases from J, the gap between germline ends came to 12 bases. The CDR3 has 16 residues. CDR3 nucleotide sequence: TGTGCCAGCTCACCCCCGGCCGGCCCTAGCAATCAGCCCCAGCATTTT. Translation gives CASSPPAGPSNQPQHF.

The chain uses TRBV19 and TRBJ1-1; TRBD1 agrees at 9 bases. The CDR3 length is 16 residues. CDR1 is LNHDA, CDR2 SQIVND, per germline (reference sequence). The V gene end was trimmed by 5 bases and the J gene end by 5 bases; junction bases not matched to a gene: 12. CDR3: CASSGTGFGEDTEAFF. In nucleotides, the CDR3 is TGTGCCAGTAGTGGGACAGGGTTTGGAGAAGATACTGAAGCTTTCTTT.